The clone carrying this TCR beta chain was observed a few times. Its antigen is as yet unknown. The primer mix had 60 Vbeta and 13 Jbeta primers. Clones were sequenced by immunoSEQ multiplex PCR, and TCRdb holds only the in-frame ones, with some missing. The sample has about 130,000 clones; just under 75% are singletons. The V gene's germline CDR1 is SGDLS and CDR2 YYNGEE. The V and J ends lost 4 bases and 6 bases, in that order; junction bases with no gene match: 10. This CDR3 is built from 15 residues. The data were taken from a study of cytomegalovirus exposure and HLA in healthy donors. Study-level findings and limits: Several of the most significant clusters appeared, in a later analysis, to be linked to common viral pathogens.

The source is a man in his 60s in good health and CMV-seropositive. V is TRBV9 and J is TRBJ1-2; 9 bases align to TRBD1. The sample consisted of PBMCs. The CDR3 DNA sequence: TGTGCCAGCAGCAAAGTAACAGGGGGCGCAGATGGCTACACCTTC. Its protein product is CASSKVTGGADGYTF.